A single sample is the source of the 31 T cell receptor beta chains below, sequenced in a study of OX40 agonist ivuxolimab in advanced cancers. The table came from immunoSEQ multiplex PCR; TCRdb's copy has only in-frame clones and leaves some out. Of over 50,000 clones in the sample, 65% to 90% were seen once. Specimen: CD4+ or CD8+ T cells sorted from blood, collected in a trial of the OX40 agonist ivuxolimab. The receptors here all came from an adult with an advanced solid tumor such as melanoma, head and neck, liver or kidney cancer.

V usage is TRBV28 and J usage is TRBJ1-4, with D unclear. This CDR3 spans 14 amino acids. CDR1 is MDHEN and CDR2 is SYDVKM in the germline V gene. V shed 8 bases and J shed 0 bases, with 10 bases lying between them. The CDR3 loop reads CASSLPTTNEKLFF. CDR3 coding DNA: TGTGCCAGCTCTCTTCCTACAACTAATGAAAAACTGTTTTTT.

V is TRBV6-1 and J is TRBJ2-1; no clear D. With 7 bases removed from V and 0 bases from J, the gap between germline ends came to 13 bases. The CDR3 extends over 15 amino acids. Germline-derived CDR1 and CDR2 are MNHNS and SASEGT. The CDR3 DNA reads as TGTGCCAGCAAGACACGACCAGCCTCCTACAATGAGCAGTTCTTC. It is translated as CASKTRPASYNEQFF.

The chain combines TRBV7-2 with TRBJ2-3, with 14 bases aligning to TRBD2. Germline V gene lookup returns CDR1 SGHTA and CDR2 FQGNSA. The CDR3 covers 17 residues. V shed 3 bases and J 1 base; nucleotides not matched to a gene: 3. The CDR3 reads CASSFTGLAGGTDTQYF. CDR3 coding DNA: TGTGCCAGCAGCTTTACGGGACTAGCGGGAGGCACAGATACGCAGTATTTT. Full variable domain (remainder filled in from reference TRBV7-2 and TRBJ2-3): GAGVSQSPSNKVTEKGKDVELRCDPISGHTALYWYRQSLGQGLEFLIYFQGNSAPDKSGLPSDRFSAERTGGSVSTLTIQRTQQEDSAVYLCASSFTGLAGGTDTQYFGPGTRLTVL.

The CDR3 sequence: CASSKGGANTGELFF. In DNA, the CDR3 is TGCGCCAGCAGTAAAGGGGGTGCGAACACCGGGGAGCTGTTTTTT. The chain is built from TRBV10-1 and TRBJ2-2; D may be TRBD1 (6 bases). The CDR3 is 15 residues long. Germline loops: CDR1 WNHNN, CDR2 SYGVQD (reference sequence). V shed 5 bases and J shed 0 bases, with 10 bases lying between them.

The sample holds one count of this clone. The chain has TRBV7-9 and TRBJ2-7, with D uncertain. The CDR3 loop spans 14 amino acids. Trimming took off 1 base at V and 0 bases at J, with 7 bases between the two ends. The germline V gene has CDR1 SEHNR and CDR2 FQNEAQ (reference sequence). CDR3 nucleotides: TGTGCCAGCAGCTTAGAACAGCGCTCCTACGAGCAGTACTTC. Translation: CASSLEQRSYEQYF.

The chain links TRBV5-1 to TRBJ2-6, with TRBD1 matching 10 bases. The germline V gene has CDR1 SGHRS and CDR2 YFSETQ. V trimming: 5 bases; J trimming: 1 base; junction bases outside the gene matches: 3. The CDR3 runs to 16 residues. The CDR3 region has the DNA TGCGCCAGCAGGCTGGGACAGGGGTCTGGGGCCAACGTCCTGACTTTC. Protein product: CASRLGQGSGANVLTF. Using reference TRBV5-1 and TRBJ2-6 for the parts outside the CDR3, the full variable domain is KAGVTQTPRYLIKTRGQQVTLSCSPISGHRSVSWYQQTPGQGLQFLFEYFSETQRNKGNFPGRFSGRQFSNSRSEMNVSTLELGDSALYLCASRLGQGSGANVLTFGAGSRLTVL.

The CDR3 DNA sequence: TGTGCCAGCAGCGCCTCGACAGGGGGCTCCTTTGGCTACACCTTC. Translating it yields CASSASTGGSFGYTF. The chain couples TRBV7-2 to TRBJ1-2; 10 bases are a match to TRBD1. The germline CDR1 and CDR2 sequences are SGHTA and FQGNSA. The CDR3 spans 15 residues. Trimming removed 5 bases from V and 7 bases from J; junction bases left unmatched: 10.

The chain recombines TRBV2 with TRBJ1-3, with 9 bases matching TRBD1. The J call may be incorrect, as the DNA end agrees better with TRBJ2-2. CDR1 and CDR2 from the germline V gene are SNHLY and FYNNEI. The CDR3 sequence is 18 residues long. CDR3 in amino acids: CASSEVRLGQGNTGELFF. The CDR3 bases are TGTGCCAGCAGTGAAGTCCGTTTGGGACAGGGAAACACCGGGGAGCTGTTTTTT.

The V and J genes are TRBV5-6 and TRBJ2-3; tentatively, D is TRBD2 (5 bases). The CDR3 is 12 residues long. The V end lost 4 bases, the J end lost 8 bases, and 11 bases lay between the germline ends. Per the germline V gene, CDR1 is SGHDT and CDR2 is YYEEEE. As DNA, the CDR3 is TGTGCCAGCAGCGCTTCGGGGAGTACGCAGTATTTT. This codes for CASSASGSTQYF.

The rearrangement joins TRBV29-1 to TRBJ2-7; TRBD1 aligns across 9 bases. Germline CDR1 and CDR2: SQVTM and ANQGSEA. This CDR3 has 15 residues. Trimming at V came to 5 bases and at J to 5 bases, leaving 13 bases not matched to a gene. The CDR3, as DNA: TGCAGCGTTCCTGGGACAGGGATCGAGGAGGACGAGCAGTACTTC. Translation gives CSVPGTGIEEDEQYF.

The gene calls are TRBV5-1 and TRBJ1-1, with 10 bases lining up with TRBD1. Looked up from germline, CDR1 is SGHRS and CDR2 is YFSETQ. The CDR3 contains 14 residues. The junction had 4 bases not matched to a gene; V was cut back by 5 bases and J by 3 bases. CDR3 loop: CASRLDRGDTEAFF. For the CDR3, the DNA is TGCGCCAGCAGACTGGACAGGGGGGACACTGAAGCTTTCTTT.

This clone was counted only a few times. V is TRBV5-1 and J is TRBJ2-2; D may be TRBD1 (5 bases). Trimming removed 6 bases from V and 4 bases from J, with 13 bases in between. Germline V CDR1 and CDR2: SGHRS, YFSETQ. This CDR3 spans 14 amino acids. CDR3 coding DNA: TGCGCCAGCACCACGGAAGGGGCCACCGGGGAGCTGTTTTTT. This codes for CASTTEGATGELFF.

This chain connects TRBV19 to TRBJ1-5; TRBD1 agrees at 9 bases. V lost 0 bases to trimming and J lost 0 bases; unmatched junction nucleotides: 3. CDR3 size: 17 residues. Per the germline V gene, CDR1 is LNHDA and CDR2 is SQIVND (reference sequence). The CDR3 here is CASSIEGTGHSNQPQHF. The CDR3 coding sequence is TGTGCCAGTAGTATAGAGGGGACAGGGCATAGCAATCAGCCCCAGCATTTT.

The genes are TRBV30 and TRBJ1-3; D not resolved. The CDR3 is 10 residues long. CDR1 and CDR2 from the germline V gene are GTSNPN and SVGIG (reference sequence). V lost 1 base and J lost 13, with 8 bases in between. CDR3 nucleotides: TGTGCCTGGAGTGACTCGGTTATATATTTT. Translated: CAWSDSVIYF.

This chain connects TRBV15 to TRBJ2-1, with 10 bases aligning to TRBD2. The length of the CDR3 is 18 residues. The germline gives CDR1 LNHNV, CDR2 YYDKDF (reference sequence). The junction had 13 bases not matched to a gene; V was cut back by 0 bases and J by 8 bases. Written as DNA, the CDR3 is TGTGCCACCAGCAGAGAAGTTGGAGCGGGAGGGACGGTGTATGAGCAGTTCTTC. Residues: CATSREVGAGGTVYEQFF.

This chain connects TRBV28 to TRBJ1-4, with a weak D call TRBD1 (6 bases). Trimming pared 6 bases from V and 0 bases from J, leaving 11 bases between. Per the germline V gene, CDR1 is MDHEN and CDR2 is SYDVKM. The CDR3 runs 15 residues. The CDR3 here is CASRSTGTTNEKLFF. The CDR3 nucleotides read TGTGCCAGCAGAAGTACAGGGACAACTAATGAAAAACTGTTTTTT.

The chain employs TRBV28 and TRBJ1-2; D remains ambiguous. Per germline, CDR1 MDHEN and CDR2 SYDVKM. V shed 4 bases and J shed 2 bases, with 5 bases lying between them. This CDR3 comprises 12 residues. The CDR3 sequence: CASSSENYGYTF. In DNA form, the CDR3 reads TGTGCCAGCAGTTCTGAGAACTATGGCTACACCTTC.

The CDR3 DNA sequence: TGTGCCAGCAGTGACTCAGAGACCCAGTACTTC. It encodes CASSDSETQYF. V and J are TRBV2 and TRBJ2-5; no clear D gene. CDR3 size: 11 residues. The V gene lost 3 bases and the J gene lost 4 bases, with 3 bases spanning the gap. Germline V gene lookup returns CDR1 SNHLY and CDR2 FYNNEI.

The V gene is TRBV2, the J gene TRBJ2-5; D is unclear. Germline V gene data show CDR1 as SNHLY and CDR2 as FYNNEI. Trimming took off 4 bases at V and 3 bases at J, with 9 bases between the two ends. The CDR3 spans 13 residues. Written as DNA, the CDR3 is TGTGCCAGCAGTGTCAGGCTGGAAGAGACCCAGTACTTC. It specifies CASSVRLEETQYF.

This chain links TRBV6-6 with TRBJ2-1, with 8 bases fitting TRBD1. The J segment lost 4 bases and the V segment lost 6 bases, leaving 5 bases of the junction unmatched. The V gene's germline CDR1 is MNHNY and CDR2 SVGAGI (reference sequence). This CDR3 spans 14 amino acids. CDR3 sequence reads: CASRQGQEYNEQFF. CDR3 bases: TGTGCCAGCAGACAGGGACAGGAGTACAATGAGCAGTTCTTC.

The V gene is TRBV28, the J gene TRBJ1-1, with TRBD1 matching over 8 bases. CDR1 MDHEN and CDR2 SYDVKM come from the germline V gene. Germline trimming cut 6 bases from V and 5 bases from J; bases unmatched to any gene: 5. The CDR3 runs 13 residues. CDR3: CASRPTGGTEAFF. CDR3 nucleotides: TGTGCCAGCAGACCAACAGGGGGGACTGAAGCTTTCTTT.

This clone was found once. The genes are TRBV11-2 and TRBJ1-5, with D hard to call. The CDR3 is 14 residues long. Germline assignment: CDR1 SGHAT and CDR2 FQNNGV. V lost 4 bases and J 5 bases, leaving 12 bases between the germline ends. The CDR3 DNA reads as TGTGCCAGCAGCTCTGGCGCGAACTATCAGCCCCAGCATTTT. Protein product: CASSSGANYQPQHF.

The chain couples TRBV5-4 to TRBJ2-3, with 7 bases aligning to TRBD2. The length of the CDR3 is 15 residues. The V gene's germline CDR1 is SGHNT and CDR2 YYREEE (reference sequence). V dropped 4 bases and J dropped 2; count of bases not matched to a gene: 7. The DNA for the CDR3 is TGTGCCAGCAGCCCCGACCTAGCGGTCACAGATACGCAGTATTTT. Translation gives CASSPDLAVTDTQYF.

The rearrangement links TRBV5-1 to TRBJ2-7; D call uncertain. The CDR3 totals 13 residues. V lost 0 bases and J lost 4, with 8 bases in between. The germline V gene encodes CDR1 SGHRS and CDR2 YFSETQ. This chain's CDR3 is CASSLALGYEQYF. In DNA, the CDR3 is TGCGCCAGCAGCTTGGCGCTGGGTTACGAGCAGTACTTC.

CDR3 in amino acids: CASSFALGQLYGYTF. Here the CDR3 DNA reads TGTGCCAGCAGTTTTGCCTTGGGACAGCTATATGGCTACACCTTC. The chain has TRBV27 and TRBJ1-2, with TRBD1 identical over 7 bases. The germline gives CDR1 MNHEY, CDR2 SMNVEV (reference sequence). The length of the CDR3 is 15 residues. V lost 3 bases and J lost 5; bases outside the gene matches: 9.

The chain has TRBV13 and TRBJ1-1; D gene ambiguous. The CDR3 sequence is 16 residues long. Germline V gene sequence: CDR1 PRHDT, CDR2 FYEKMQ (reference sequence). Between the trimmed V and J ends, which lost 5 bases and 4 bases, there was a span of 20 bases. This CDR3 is CASSPSAGWRSTEAFF. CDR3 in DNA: TGTGCCAGCAGCCCGTCCGCGGGATGGAGGAGCACTGAAGCTTTCTTT.

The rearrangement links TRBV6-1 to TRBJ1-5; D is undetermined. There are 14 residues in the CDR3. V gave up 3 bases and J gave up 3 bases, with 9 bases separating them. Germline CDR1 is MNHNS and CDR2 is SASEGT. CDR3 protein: CASSDRDPNQPQHF. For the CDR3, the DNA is TGTGCCAGCAGTGATCGGGATCCCAATCAGCCCCAGCATTTT.

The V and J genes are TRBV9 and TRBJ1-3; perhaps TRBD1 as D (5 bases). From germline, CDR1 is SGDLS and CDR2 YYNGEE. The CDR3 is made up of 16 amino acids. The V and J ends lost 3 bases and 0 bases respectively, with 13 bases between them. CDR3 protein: CASSGRGSVSGNTIYF. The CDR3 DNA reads TGTGCCAGCAGCGGGAGGGGCTCGGTCTCTGGAAACACCATATATTTT. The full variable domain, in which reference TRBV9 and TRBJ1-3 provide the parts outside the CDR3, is DSGVTQTPKHLITATGQRVTLRCSPRSGDLSVYWYQQSLDQGLQFLIQYYNGEERAKGNILERFSAQQFPDLHSELNLSSLELGDSALYFCASSGRGSVSGNTIYFGEGSWLTVV.

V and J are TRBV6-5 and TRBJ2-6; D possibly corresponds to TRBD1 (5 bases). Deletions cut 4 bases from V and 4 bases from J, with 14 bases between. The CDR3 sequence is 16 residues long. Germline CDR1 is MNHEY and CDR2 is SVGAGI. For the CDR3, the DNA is TGTGCCAGCAGTTCCCCTTCAGGGTCCGGGGCCAACGTCCTGACTTTC. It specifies CASSSPSGSGANVLTF.

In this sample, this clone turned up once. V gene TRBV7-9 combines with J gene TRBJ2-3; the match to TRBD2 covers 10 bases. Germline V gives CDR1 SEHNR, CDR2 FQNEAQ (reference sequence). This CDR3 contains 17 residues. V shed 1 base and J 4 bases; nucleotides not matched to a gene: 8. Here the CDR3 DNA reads TGTGCCAGCAGCTTAGGCCCTAGCGGGAGTAACGCAGATACGCAGTATTTT. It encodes CASSLGPSGSNADTQYF. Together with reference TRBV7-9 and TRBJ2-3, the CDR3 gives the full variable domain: DTGVSQNPRHKITKRGQNVTFRCDPISEHNRLYWYRQTLGQGPEFLTYFQNEAQLEKSRLLSDRFSAERPKGSFSTLEIQRTEQGDSAMYLCASSLGPSGSNADTQYFGPGTRLTVL.

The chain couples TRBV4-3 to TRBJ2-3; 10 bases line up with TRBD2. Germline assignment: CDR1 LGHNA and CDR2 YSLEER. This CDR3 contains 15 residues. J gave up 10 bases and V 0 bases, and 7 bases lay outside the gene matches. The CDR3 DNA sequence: TGCGCCAGCAGCCAAGATAGCAGCGGGGGGGCGCCGCAGTATTTT. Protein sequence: CASSQDSSGGAPQYF.